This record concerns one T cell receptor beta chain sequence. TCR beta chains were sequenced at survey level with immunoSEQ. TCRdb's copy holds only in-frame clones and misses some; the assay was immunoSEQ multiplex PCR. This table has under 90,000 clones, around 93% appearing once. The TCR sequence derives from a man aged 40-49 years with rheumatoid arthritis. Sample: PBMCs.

Here the CDR3 reads CASSPSGTGAIGYTF. The CDR3, as DNA: TGTGCCAGCAGCCCATCCGGGACAGGGGCGATCGGCTACACCTTC. V and J are TRBV13 and TRBJ1-2, with TRBD1 matching 10 bases. CDR3 length: 15 amino acids. V was pared by 5 bases and J by 8 bases, with 11 bases of the junction left unmatched. CDR1 and CDR2 (germline): PRHDT, FYEKMQ (reference sequence).